Here is one T cell receptor (beta chain) with its context. This clonotype has a count of ten or more. Its antigen is not yet known. Per-base quality was not reported, and no clone a single base away is much larger than it. The record originates from a study of T cells in Graves' hyperthyroidism and ophthalmopathy (dated by TCRdb to between 2017 and 2020). With respect to the entire study: Peripheral blood was collected at initial diagnosis, before any treatment. The 100 discovery patients were randomly split 7:3 into training and test sets. TCR Vbeta CDR3 sequencing of approximately 140 peripheral blood samples (43 ophthalmopathy, roughly 72 hyperthyroidism and approximately 17 progressor patients) is reported in the paper. An independent validation cohort of fewer than 20 hyperthyroidism patients and approximately 17 patients who later progressed to ophthalmopathy tested prospective prediction of ophthalmopathy. In roughly six Graves' hyperthyroidism patients, the study also compared T-cell repertoires from thyroid tissue with T-cell repertoires from blood. Following sampling, methimazole starting at 30 mg daily was given to hyperthyroidism patients, and high-dose intravenous methylprednisolone was given to ophthalmopathy patients. A discovery cohort of about a hundred patients, roughly 45 with Graves' ophthalmopathy and 55 to 65 with stable Graves' hyperthyroidism, was used to find distinguishing TCR V-J signatures. Findings and caveats that apply to the study as a whole: In validation, the model predicted progression to ophthalmopathy a median of about 6 months before onset, with 70% to 71% sensitivity and roughly 79% specificity. No statistical method was used to fix the sample size in advance, and group allocation was not hidden from the investigators. Blood samples also contained most of the expanded thyroid clonotypes (frequency above 0.001), which suggests that blood repertoires may reflect thyroid immune responses. A model built on a 13 V-J signature distinguished ophthalmopathy from stable hyperthyroidism, reaching approximately 89% sensitivity and around 81% specificity in cross-validation and 80%/75% in testing.

Stable Graves' hyperthyroidism was defined as no progression to ophthalmopathy during 18 months of follow-up. Hyperthyroidism patients were aged 18 to 65 years and newly diagnosed, with disease duration of less than 2 months. Patients with uncontrolled infections, other autoimmune diseases, pregnancy or lactation were excluded. Clinical symptoms, serum thyroxine and TRAb, thyroid ultrasound, and orbital computed tomography formed the basis for the diagnoses. PBMCs were separated from approximately 10 ml of fresh peripheral blood using Ficoll-Paque density gradient centrifugation. Total RNA was extracted with Trizol reagent, and quality was checked on an Agilent 2100 Bioanalyzer. The TCR beta CDR3 regions were amplified from the RNA transcripts. For the first round of RT-PCR on the TCR CDR3, the HTBI primer set was used together with the Qiagen OneStep RT-PCR kit. The libraries were constructed in a second round of multiplex PCR and then size-selected and purified. Paired-end sequencing of the libraries was performed with 100 bp reads on an Illumina HiSeq2000. The original methods were these. SOAPnuke was used to process the raw data, with reads discarded if the reads contained adapters or uncalled bases, had a mean Phred below 15, or lacked an exact constant-primer or identifier match. High-quality paired reads were merged using COPE v1.2.5, and each unique nucleotide sequence was defined as a clonotype. Clonotypes were aligned to IMGT TRBV, TRBD and TRBJ reference segments using MiTCR v1.1. The analysis included only V-J combinations with a frequency above 0.0001, which together covered around 99% of the repertoires. A TCS score was defined as the ratio of F50 (clonal expansion) to E x V (chaos), with BLOSUM62-based TCRdist applied between CDR3 peptides within each V-J. Welch's t-statistics and random forest reduced 500 to 550 V-J features to fewer than 15, which were used in a naive Bayes classifier (R e1071). In TCRdb, the public reads were trimmed at Q25 with fastp and aligned with MiXCR, with productive beta chains retained. Rows with a matching CDR3 protein are joined into one entry that keeps the most common DNA and genes. The authors' filters were not applied to this entry. For this sample the table gives approximately 430,000 distinct CDR3 sequences, of which 15% to 18% were detected only once. The biggest ten clones account for 13% to 15% of the sample.

V sheds 0 bases and J sheds 0 bases, leaving 9 bases between their ends. Counted from cysteine to phenylalanine, this CDR3 has 15 amino acids. Kept here is only the CDR3 DNA, which spans 45 bases and is read in frame from base 1. CDR1 and CDR2 are drawn from the germline V gene (reference sequence): MNHNY, SVGAGI. The receptor was derived from a woman younger than 35 with Graves' hyperthyroidism. The rearrangement combines TRBV6-6 with TRBJ2-7; TRBD1 is possibly the D segment (6 matching bases). Sequencing input: blood. The sequence in DNA is TGTGCCAGCAGTTACTCAGGGGACATCTCCTACGAGCAGTACTTC. It encodes CASSYSGDISYEQYF.